These 17 T cell receptor beta chains share one sample of origin, sequenced in a study of T cell responses to AZD1222 COVID-19 vaccine. Sequencing was performed with immunoSEQ multiplex PCR; in TCRdb, only in-frame clones are kept and a portion is missing. The table lists around 140,000 clones, roughly 93% of them singletons. The sample was peripheral blood, taken 28 days after the second AZD1222 dose. These receptors all come from an adult who received the AZD1222 COVID-19 vaccine.

V is TRBV6-5 and J is TRBJ2-3, with D uncertain. The V gene's germline CDR1 is MNHEY and CDR2 SVGAGI. The CDR3 loop spans 13 amino acids. Trimming removed 3 bases at V and 8 bases at J, with 12 bases between. CDR3 coding DNA: TGTGCCAGCAGTTATTCCGAGTGGGGTACGCAGTATTTT. Translated, it gives CASSYSEWGTQYF.

The chain is built from TRBV28 and TRBJ1-6; weak D call: TRBD1 (5 bases). V was trimmed by 8 bases and J by 4 bases, leaving 15 bases between them. Germline CDR1 reads MDHEN; CDR2 reads SYDVKM. This CDR3 has 15 residues. The CDR3 coding sequence is TGTGCCAGCGAACCTGGGGCTAAGTATAATTCACCCCTCCACTTT. Its translation: CASEPGAKYNSPLHF.

The chain recombines TRBV7-8 with TRBJ1-1; the D is unclear. V was shortened by 5 bases and J by 7 bases, with 8 bases between the two germline ends. The CDR3 totals 11 residues. Looked up from germline, CDR1 is SGHVS and CDR2 is FQNEAQ. The CDR3 spells CASSLAYEAFF. The CDR3 DNA is TGTGCCAGCAGCCTGGCTTATGAAGCTTTCTTT.

The chain uses TRBV27 and TRBJ1-2; 12 bases are shared with TRBD1. V was clipped by 5 bases and J by 4 bases; unmatched bases: 8. This CDR3 has 16 amino acids. Germline CDR1 reads MNHEY; CDR2 reads SMNVEV (reference sequence). The CDR3 DNA follows: TGTGCCAGCAGTCCAGCGGGACAGGGGGCACTCTATGGCTACACCTTC. Its protein is CASSPAGQGALYGYTF.

The rearrangement links TRBV7-9 to TRBJ2-1; 10 nucleotides align to TRBD2. CDR1 is SEHNR, CDR2 FQNEAQ, per germline (reference sequence). The CDR3 is 17 amino acids. Losses at the gene ends were 2 bases for V and 4 bases for J; bases not matched to a gene: 8. The DNA for the CDR3 is TGTGCCAGCAGCTTATTTAGCGGGGGGCTATCTTACAATGAGCAGTTCTTC. It encodes CASSLFSGGLSYNEQFF.

V usage is TRBV27 and J usage is TRBJ2-7; D is ambiguous. The CDR3 runs 13 residues. V shed 5 bases and J shed 2 bases, with 10 bases lying between them. CDR1 and CDR2 from the germline V gene are MNHEY and SMNVEV (reference sequence). The CDR3: CASSGRGTYEQYF. The CDR3 nucleotides read TGTGCCAGCAGTGGCCGAGGTACCTACGAGCAGTACTTC.

V is TRBV6-4 and J is TRBJ1-1, with unresolved D. Germline V gene sequence: CDR1 MRHNA, CDR2 SNTAGT. This CDR3 spans 13 amino acids. Trimming cost V 3 bases and J 2 bases, with 7 bases left between them. The CDR3 region is CASSEKDNTEAFF. The CDR3 region has the DNA TGTGCCAGCAGTGAAAAGGACAACACTGAAGCTTTCTTT.

The CDR3 nucleotides read TGTGCCAGCAGCTCACAACGCTCCTATAATTCACCCCTCCACTTT. Translated, it gives CASSSQRSYNSPLHF. The chain employs TRBV7-8 and TRBJ1-6; D is unclear. Trimming removed 4 bases from V and 0 bases from J, with 7 bases in between. Germline values: CDR1 SGHVS, CDR2 FQNEAQ. The CDR3 consists of 15 residues.

Only one count was recorded for this clone. The V and J genes are TRBV6-6 and TRBJ1-2; 7 nucleotides agree with TRBD1. The CDR3 loop spans 15 amino acids. CDR1 and CDR2 from the germline V gene are MNHNY and SVGAGI (reference sequence). V trimming: 7 bases; J trimming: 4 bases; junction bases outside the gene matches: 12. The CDR3 here is CASTPRGTARYGYTF. In nucleotides, the CDR3 is TGTGCCAGCACCCCACGGGGGACAGCCCGCTATGGCTACACCTTC.

This clone was detected a few times. This chain joins TRBV6-1 and TRBJ2-5; 11 positions match TRBD1. The CDR3 extends over 16 amino acids. V dropped 2 bases and J dropped 4; count of bases not matched to a gene: 6. Germline V gives CDR1 MNHNS, CDR2 SASEGT. CDR3: CASSEQVGTGGETQYF. CDR3 coding DNA: TGTGCCAGCAGTGAACAAGTAGGGACAGGGGGAGAGACCCAGTACTTC.

This chain connects TRBV4-1 to TRBJ1-2; D is unresolved. V gave up 8 bases and J gave up 1 base, with 20 bases separating them. CDR1 is MGHRA, CDR2 YSYEKL, per germline. The CDR3 has 16 residues. The CDR3 region is CASHVNGLMVNYGYTF. The CDR3 bases are TGCGCCAGCCATGTTAACGGGCTGATGGTTAACTATGGCTACACCTTC.

The chain links TRBV12-2 to TRBJ2-7. TRBV12-2 counts as a pseudogene. This CDR3 spans 15 amino acids. CDR3 loop: CASRLAHADSYEQYV. CDR3 nucleotides: TGTGCAAGTCGCTTAGCCCACGCCGACTCCTACGAGCAGTACGTC.

This chain uses TRBV10-3 with TRBJ1-2; D perhaps matches TRBD1 (5 bases). The V end was cut by 5 bases, the J end by 8 bases, with 18 bases between. The CDR3 is 14 residues long. Germline V gene data show CDR1 as ENHRY and CDR2 as SYGVKD. The CDR3, as DNA: TGTGCCATCAGTCCGAACCGGGACTCAAGGGGCTACACCTTC. It specifies CAISPNRDSRGYTF.

The J gene is TRBJ1-1, the V gene TRBV6-6, with 7 positions matching TRBD1. The V segment lost 6 bases and the J segment 0 bases; nucleotides outside the gene matches: 10. This CDR3 has 16 residues. Germline V gives CDR1 MNHNY, CDR2 SVGAGI (reference sequence). The CDR3 reads CASSRTGVNMNTEAFF. The CDR3 bases are TGTGCCAGCAGCCGCACAGGGGTAAACATGAACACTGAAGCTTTCTTT.

J is TRBJ2-1 and V is TRBV9, with 10 bases matching TRBD1. Germline V CDR1 and CDR2: SGDLS, YYNGEE. The V and J ends lost 3 bases and 4 bases, in that order; junction bases with no gene match: 7. CDR3 length: 16 residues. This CDR3 is CASSALPGQGYNEQFF. Here the CDR3 DNA reads TGTGCCAGCAGCGCACTTCCGGGACAGGGGTACAATGAGCAGTTCTTC.

This clone was seen a few times. V and J are TRBV7-2 and TRBJ2-7; tentatively, D is TRBD1 (5 bases). The CDR3 sequence is 15 residues long. Deletions cut 6 bases from V and 4 bases from J, with 19 bases between. Germline CDR1 is SGHTA and CDR2 is FQGNSA. This CDR3 reads CASSSRAGMEYEQYV. Here the CDR3 DNA reads TGTGCCAGCAGTTCTAGGGCAGGGATGGAGTACGAGCAGTACGTC.

This sequence joins TRBV7-8 and TRBJ1-4; maybe TRBD1 (5 bases). The V gene lost 5 bases and the J gene lost 5 bases, with 18 bases spanning the gap. Germline CDR1 is SGHVS and CDR2 is FQNEAQ. This CDR3 contains 16 residues. The CDR3, as DNA: TGTGCCAGCAGCCGAACGGGACCGGGCGTAAATGAAAAACTGTTTTTT. This sequence encodes CASSRTGPGVNEKLFF.